The present TCR beta chain was sequenced within a study of T cell repertoires in cytomegalovirus infection. Germline V lookup: CDR1 MDHEN, CDR2 SYDVKM. Trimming took 3 bases from V and 6 from J; bases not matched to a gene: 11. The CDR3 extends over 16 amino acids. TCRdb reanalysed the reads using MiXCR and keeps one entry per CDR3 protein. The sample carries some 200,000 distinct CDR3 sequences, approximately 20% recorded once. The sequence was collected from a human donor in good health (CMV status not recorded). Some clones in this sample may be carry-over from other donors' samples. The sample was PBMCs. V is TRBV28 and J is TRBJ1-1, with 9 nucleotides matching TRBD1. The CDR3 here is CASSFRITGGLAEAFF. CDR3 nucleotide sequence: TGTGCCAGCAGTTTTAGAATAACAGGGGGCCTGGCTGAAGCTTTCTTT.